Here is one T cell receptor (beta chain) with its context. As yet, its antigen is unknown. This record comes from a study of cytomegalovirus exposure and HLA in healthy donors. The study, taken as a whole, reports: Cytomegalovirus status was reportedly diagnosed by the classifier with high sensitivity and specificity. A later analysis linked a missense DCLRE1C variant to TCR beta V- and J-gene trimming.

The V gene's germline CDR1 is MNHNY and CDR2 SVGAGI (reference sequence). Losses at the gene ends were 2 bases for V and 4 bases for J; bases not matched to a gene: 4. There are 15 residues in the CDR3. 13 Jbeta primers and 60 Vbeta primers were used for the PCR. Sequencing used immunoSEQ multiplex PCR; TCRdb keeps in-frame clones, though not all of them. The sample consists of about 150,000 clones, over 80% of them appearing once. This TCR was recovered from a man aged 35-49 years in good health and CMV-seronegative. The gene calls are TRBV6-6 and TRBJ2-5, with 10 positions matching TRBD2. Specimen: PBMCs. The CDR3 DNA sequence: TGTGCCAGCAGTTACGAGCGGGAGGGGGGAGAGACCCAGTACTTC. Protein product: CASSYEREGGETQYF.